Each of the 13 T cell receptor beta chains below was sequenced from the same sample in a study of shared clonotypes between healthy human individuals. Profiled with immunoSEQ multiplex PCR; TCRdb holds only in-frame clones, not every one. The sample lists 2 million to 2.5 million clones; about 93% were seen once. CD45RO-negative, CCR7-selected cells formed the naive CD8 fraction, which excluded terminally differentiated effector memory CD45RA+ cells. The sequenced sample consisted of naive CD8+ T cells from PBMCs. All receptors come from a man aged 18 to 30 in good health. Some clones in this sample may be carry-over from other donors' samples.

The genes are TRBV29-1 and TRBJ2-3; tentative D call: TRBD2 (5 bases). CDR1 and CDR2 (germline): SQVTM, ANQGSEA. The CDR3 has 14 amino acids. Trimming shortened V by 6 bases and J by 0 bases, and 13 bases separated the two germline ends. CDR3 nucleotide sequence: TGCAGCGTCGTGGGAAGCGGTAGCACAGATACGCAGTATTTT. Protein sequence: CSVVGSGSTDTQYF.

The CDR3 loop is CASSLGGGGSPLHF. The DNA of the CDR3 is TGTGCCAGCAGCTTAGGGGGGGGAGGTTCACCCCTCCACTTT. This chain links TRBV11-2 with TRBJ1-6, with D maybe TRBD1 (5 bases). Germline CDR1 SGHAT, CDR2 FQNNGV. CDR3 length: 14 residues. Deletions cut 1 base from V and 9 bases from J, with 10 bases between.

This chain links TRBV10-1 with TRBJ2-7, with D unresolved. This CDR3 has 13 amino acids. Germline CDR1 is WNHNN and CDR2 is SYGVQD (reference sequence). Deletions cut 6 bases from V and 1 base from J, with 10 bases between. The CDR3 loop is CASSDGFSYEQYF. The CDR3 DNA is TGCGCCAGCAGCGACGGCTTTTCCTACGAGCAGTACTTC.

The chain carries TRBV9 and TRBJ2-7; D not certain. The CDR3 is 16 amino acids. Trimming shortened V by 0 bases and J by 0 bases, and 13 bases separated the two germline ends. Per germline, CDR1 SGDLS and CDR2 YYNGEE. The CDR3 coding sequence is TGTGCCAGCAGCGTAGACGGCCAGGCCCCCTCCTACGAGCAGTACTTC. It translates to CASSVDGQAPSYEQYF.

The CDR3 sequence is CASSQGRSALYEQYF. The DNA of the CDR3 is TGTGCCAGCAGCCAAGGGCGTTCAGCTTTATACGAGCAGTACTTC. This chain links TRBV4-2 with TRBJ2-7; D is unclear. V gave up 1 base and J gave up 4 bases, with 14 bases separating them. The germline V gene has CDR1 LGHNA and CDR2 YNFKEQ. CDR3 length: 15 residues.

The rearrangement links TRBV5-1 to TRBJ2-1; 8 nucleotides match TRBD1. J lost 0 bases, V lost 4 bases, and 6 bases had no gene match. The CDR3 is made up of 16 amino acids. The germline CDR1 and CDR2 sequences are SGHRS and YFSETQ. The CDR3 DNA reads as TGCGCCAGCAGCCGGACAGGGTTAAGCTCCTACAATGAGCAGTTCTTC. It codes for CASSRTGLSSYNEQFF. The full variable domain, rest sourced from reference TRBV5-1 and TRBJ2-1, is KAGVTQTPRYLIKTRGQQVTLSCSPISGHRSVSWYQQTPGQGLQFLFEYFSETQRNKGNFPGRFSGRQFSNSRSEMNVSTLELGDSALYLCASSRTGLSSYNEQFFGPGTRLTVL.

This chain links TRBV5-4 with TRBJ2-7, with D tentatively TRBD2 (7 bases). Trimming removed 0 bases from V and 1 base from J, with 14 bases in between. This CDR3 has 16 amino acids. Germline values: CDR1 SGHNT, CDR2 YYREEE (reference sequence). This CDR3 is CASSLARGALSYEQYF. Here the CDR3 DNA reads TGTGCCAGCAGCTTGGCCCGGGGGGCCCTGTCCTACGAGCAGTACTTC.

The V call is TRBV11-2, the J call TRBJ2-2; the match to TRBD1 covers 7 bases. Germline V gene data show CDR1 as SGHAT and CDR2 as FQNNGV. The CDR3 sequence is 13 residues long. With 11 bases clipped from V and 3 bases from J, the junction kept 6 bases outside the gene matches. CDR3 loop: CAGQGDDTGELFF. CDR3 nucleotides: TGTGCCGGTCAGGGGGATGACACCGGGGAGCTGTTTTTT.

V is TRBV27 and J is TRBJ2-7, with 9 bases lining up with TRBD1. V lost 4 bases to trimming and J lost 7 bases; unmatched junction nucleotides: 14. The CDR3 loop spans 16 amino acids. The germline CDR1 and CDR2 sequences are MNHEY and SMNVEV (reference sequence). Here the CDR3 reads CASSYLHRDRVGEQYF. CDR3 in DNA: TGTGCCAGCAGTTACCTTCATCGGGACAGGGTAGGAGAGCAGTACTTC.

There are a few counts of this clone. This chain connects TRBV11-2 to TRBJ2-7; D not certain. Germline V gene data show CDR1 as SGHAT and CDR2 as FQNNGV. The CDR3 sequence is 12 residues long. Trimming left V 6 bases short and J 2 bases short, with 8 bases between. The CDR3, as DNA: TGTGCCAGCAGAACGGACGCCTACGAGCAGTACTTC. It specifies CASRTDAYEQYF.

CDR3 in amino acids: CSVELANRYEQYF. The CDR3 coding sequence is TGCAGCGTTGAACTAGCGAATCGGTACGAGCAGTACTTC. This rearrangement joins TRBV29-1 to TRBJ2-7, with a tentative D call TRBD2 (6 bases). This CDR3 has 13 amino acids. The germline V gene encodes CDR1 SQVTM and CDR2 ANQGSEA. V was cut by 2 bases and J by 4 bases, with 12 bases left in between.

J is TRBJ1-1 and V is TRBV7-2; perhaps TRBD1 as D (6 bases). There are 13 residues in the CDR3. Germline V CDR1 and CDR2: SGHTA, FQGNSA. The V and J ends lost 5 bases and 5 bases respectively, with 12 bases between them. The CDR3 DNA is TGTGCCAGCAGCGGGCGACAGGATACTGAAGCTTTCTTT. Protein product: CASSGRQDTEAFF. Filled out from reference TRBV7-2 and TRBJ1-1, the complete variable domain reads GAGVSQSPSNKVTEKGKDVELRCDPISGHTALYWYRQSLGQGLEFLIYFQGNSAPDKSGLPSDRFSAERTGGSVSTLTIQRTQQEDSAVYLCASSGRQDTEAFFGQGTRLTVV.

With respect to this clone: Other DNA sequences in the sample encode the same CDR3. CDR3 DNA: TGTGCCAGCAGCTTAGGAGGCAGTCAGCCCCAGCATTTT. It is translated as CASSLGGSQPQHF. The chain recombines TRBV7-2 with TRBJ1-5; D not certain. This CDR3 contains 13 residues. In germline, CDR1 is SGHTA, CDR2 FQGNSA. Trimming took off 1 base at V and 6 bases at J, with 7 bases between the two ends. Together with reference TRBV7-2 and TRBJ1-5, the CDR3 gives the full variable domain: GAGVSQSPSNKVTEKGKDVELRCDPISGHTALYWYRQSLGQGLEFLIYFQGNSAPDKSGLPSDRFSAERTGGSVSTLTIQRTQQEDSAVYLCASSLGGSQPQHFGDGTRLSIL.